This T cell receptor (beta chain) is from a study of shared T cell receptors in the human thymus. Here immunoSEQ multiplex PCR was the method, and the copy in TCRdb shows in-frame clones only, minus some. The data contain about 380,000 clones, approximately 95% of them singletons. The germline V gene encodes CDR1 SGHDN and CDR2 FVKESK. Unmatched junction bases numbered 27, after V lost 3 bases and J lost 5 bases. The CDR3 extends over 21 amino acids. The clonotype comes from a human donor. The sample taken for sequencing was thymocytes. The rearrangement links TRBV14 to TRBJ2-7; 8 nucleotides agree with TRBD2. The DNA of the CDR3 is TGTGCCAGCAGCCACAATTTACTTCGGCAGAGCGGGAGAATACGCGTCCACGAGCAGTACTTC. This encodes CASSHNLLRQSGRIRVHEQYF.